This TCR beta chain derives from a study of blood T cell repertoires in COVID-19. Study context: Sites in the United States, Italy and Spain provided acute and convalescent COVID-19 samples. The cDNA or gDNA used as material had been derived from T cells, B-cell-depleted T cells, or PBMCs.

As originally analysed: Nucleated cell number was recorded as an estimate derived from reference gene primer amplification. Profiled with immunoSEQ multiplex PCR; TCRdb holds only in-frame clones, not every one. That table is the source of V, J and clone size, and D and trimming were worked out from the DNA. Here the sample spans roughly 240,000 clones, about 89% being singletons. The sequence was collected from an older woman who had recovered from COVID-19. The sample was peripheral blood.

The CDR3 nucleotides read TGTGCCAGTAGTCAGGGTGGCTCCTACAATGAGCAGTTCTTC. This translates into CASSQGGSYNEQFF. The genes are TRBV19 and TRBJ2-1; a weak D match, TRBD1 (5 bases). CDR3 size: 14 residues. V shed 5 bases and J shed 0 bases, with 8 bases lying between them. Germline loops: CDR1 LNHDA, CDR2 SQIVND (reference sequence).